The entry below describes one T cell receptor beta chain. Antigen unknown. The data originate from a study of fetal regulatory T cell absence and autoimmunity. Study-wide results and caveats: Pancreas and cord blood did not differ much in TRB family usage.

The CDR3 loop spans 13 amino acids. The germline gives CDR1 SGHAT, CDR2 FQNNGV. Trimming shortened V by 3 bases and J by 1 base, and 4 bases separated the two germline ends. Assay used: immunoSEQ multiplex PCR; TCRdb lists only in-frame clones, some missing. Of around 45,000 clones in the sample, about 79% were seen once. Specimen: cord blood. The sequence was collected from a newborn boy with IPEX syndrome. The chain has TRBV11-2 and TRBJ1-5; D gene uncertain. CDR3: CASSLDSNQPQHF. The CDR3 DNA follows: TGTGCCAGCAGCTTGGACAGCAATCAGCCCCAGCATTTT. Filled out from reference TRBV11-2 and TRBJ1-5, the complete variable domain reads EAGVAQSPRYKIIEKRQSVAFWCNPISGHATLYWYQQILGQGPKLLIQFQNNGVVDDSQLPKDRFSAERLKGVDSTLKIQPAKLEDSAVYLCASSLDSNQPQHFGDGTRLSIL.